This T cell receptor beta chain was found in a study of response to subunit inactivated influenza vaccine. TCRdb ran MiXCR on the RT-PCR reads and lists one entry per CDR3 protein. The data contain about 780,000 distinct CDR3 sequences, approximately 17% of them seen just once; the ten biggest clones take up roughly a tenth. Study outcomes and limitations: Only a handful of new T cells, the authors suggested, are recruited with each seasonal influenza vaccination.

In germline, CDR1 is MGHRA, CDR2 YSYEKL. This CDR3 has 15 residues. V lost 0 bases and J lost 1, with 9 bases in between. This clonotype was found a few times. Its target is unknown. The rearrangement joins TRBV4-1 to TRBJ1-1; weak D call: TRBD1 (5 bases). The sample consisted of PBMCs from blood, taken around 5 days after vaccination. The receptor's source is a man in his forties or fifties who received an inactivated influenza vaccine. The CDR3 DNA reads as TGCGCCAGCAGCCAAGACGGGGCAGAGAACACTGAAGCTTTCTTT. It is translated as CASSQDGAENTEAFF.